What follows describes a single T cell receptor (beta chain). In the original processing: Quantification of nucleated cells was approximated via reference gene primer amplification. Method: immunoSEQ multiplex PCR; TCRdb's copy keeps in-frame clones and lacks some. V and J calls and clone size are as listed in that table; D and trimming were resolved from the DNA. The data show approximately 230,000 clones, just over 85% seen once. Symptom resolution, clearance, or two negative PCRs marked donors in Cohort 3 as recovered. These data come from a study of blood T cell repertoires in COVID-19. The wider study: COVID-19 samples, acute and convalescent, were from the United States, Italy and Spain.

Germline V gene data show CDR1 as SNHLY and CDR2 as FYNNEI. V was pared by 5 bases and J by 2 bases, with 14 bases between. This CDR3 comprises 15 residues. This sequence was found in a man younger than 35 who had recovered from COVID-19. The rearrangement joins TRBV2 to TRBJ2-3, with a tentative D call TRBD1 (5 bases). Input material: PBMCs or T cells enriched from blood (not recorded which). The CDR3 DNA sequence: TGTGCCAGCAGTTTCGACAGTAAACCCACAGATACGCAGTATTTT. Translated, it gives CASSFDSKPTDTQYF.